The TCR beta chain under discussion was sequenced for a study of T cells in Graves' hyperthyroidism and ophthalmopathy. Findings of the study overall: Ophthalmopathy prediction by the model preceded onset by a median approximately 5.9 months.

The CDR3 consists of 13 residues. The V end was cut by 6 bases, the J end by 6 bases, with 14 bases between. The germline V gene encodes CDR1 MNHNY and CDR2 SVGAGI (reference sequence). It was RNA transcripts that yielded the amplified TCR beta CDR3 regions. Using the HTBI primer set, a first-round RT-PCR was run on the TCR CDR3. TCRdb independently ran MiXCR on the multiplex PCR reads; one entry per CDR3 protein. The profile shows 560,000 or so distinct CDR3 sequences, roughly 46% of them singletons. Each patient was aged 18 to 65 and had newly diagnosed hyperthyroidism of under 2 months' duration. This clonotype was seen more than once but under ten times. Its antigen is as yet unknown.

The origin of this receptor is a woman between 18 and 29 years old with Graves' hyperthyroidism. Sequencing was carried out using peripheral blood or thyroid tissue (not recorded which). V and J are TRBV6-6 and TRBJ1-2; the D gene is possibly TRBD1 (5 bases). CDR3 amino acids: CASRLSRGDGYTF. The CDR3 DNA reads as TGTGCCAGCAGACTAAGCCGGGGGGATGGCTACACCTTC.